This is a list of T cell receptor beta chains from one sample in a study of cytotoxic CD8 clonotypes in ibrutinib-treated CLL. Using immunoSEQ multiplex PCR, the repertoire was profiled, and TCRdb retains in-frame clones only, with some absent. The data show roughly 17,000 clones, with 64% seen just once and 25% held by the top ten. The source was PBMCs, collected after 12 months of ibrutinib treatment. These receptors were collected from a human donor with chronic lymphocytic leukemia. CDR3s include the opening cysteine and the closing phenylalanine or tryptophan. A D gene is named only where the DNA matches it firmly. Size is omitted from some rows. Given values are once, few, many or a class for expanded clones.

V gene: TRBV28; J gene: TRBJ2-3; D gene: .; clone size: .; CDR3 protein: CASSLSQDTDTQYF; CDR3 DNA: TGTGCCAGCAGTTTATCCCAGGACACAGATACGCAGTATTTT
V gene: TRBV19; J gene: TRBJ2-5; D gene: .; clone size: .; CDR3 protein: CASSIRAESSQETQYF; CDR3 DNA: TGTGCCAGTAGTATAAGGGCAGAAAGCAGCCAAGAGACCCAGTACTTC
V gene: TRBV13; J gene: TRBJ2-5; D gene: TRBD2; clone size: .; CDR3 protein: CASSSRRVAGEETQYF; CDR3 DNA: TGTGCCAGCAGCTCGCGGAGGGTGGCGGGAGAAGAGACCCAGTACTTC
V gene: TRBV7-3; J gene: TRBJ2-1; D gene: .; clone size: .; CDR3 protein: CASSPLVGDGNEQFF; CDR3 DNA: TGTGCCAGCAGCCCCCTCGTCGGGGACGGGAATGAGCAGTTCTTC
V gene: TRBV5-1; J gene: TRBJ2-2; D gene: .; clone size: .; CDR3 protein: CASSLESPNTGELFF; CDR3 DNA: TGCGCCAGCAGCTTGGAAAGTCCGAACACCGGGGAGCTGTTTTTT
V gene: TRBV2; J gene: TRBJ2-2; D gene: .; clone size: .; CDR3 protein: CASSGFGGNTGELFF; CDR3 DNA: TGTGCCAGCAGTGGATTTGGGGGCAACACCGGGGAGCTGTTTTTT
V gene: TRBV28; J gene: TRBJ2-1; D gene: TRBD2; clone size: .; CDR3 protein: CASSFSLAENEQFF; CDR3 DNA: TGTGCCAGCAGTTTCAGCCTAGCGGAAAATGAGCAGTTCTTC
V gene: TRBV6-5; J gene: TRBJ1-5; D gene: TRBD1; clone size: .; CDR3 protein: CASSKQGASGQPQHF; CDR3 DNA: TGTGCCAGCAGCAAACAGGGGGCGAGCGGTCAGCCCCAGCATTTT
V gene: TRBV7-8; J gene: TRBJ1-4; D gene: .; clone size: few; CDR3 protein: CASSWDGGNEKLFF; CDR3 DNA: TGTGCCAGCAGCTGGGACGGGGGGAATGAAAAACTGTTTTTT
V gene: TRBV27; J gene: TRBJ2-5; D gene: .; clone size: .; CDR3 protein: CASSLTFGQETQYF; CDR3 DNA: TGTGCCAGCAGTTTGACCTTCGGACAAGAGACCCAGTACTTC
V gene: TRBV14; J gene: TRBJ2-1; D gene: TRBD1; clone size: once; CDR3 protein: CASSQGTGVVQFF; CDR3 DNA: TGTGCCAGCAGCCAAGGGACAGGGGTTGTGCAGTTCTTC
V gene: TRBV23-1; J gene: TRBJ2-7; D gene: .; clone size: .; CDR3 protein: CASSQGPTYEQYF; CDR3 DNA: TGCGCCAGCAGTCAAGGGCCAACCTACGAGCAGTACTTC
V gene: TRBV30; J gene: TRBJ2-6; D gene: .; clone size: once; CDR3 protein: CAWNEGTSGANVLTF; CDR3 DNA: TGTGCCTGGAACGAAGGGACCTCTGGGGCCAACGTCCTGACTTTC
V gene: TRBV7-9; J gene: TRBJ2-1; D gene: .; clone size: .; CDR3 protein: CASSLGRFNEQFF; CDR3 DNA: TGTGCCAGCAGCTTGGGCCGGTTCAATGAGCAGTTCTTC
V gene: TRBV9; J gene: TRBJ2-7; D gene: TRBD1; clone size: .; CDR3 protein: CASSIAGTGKNEQYF; CDR3 DNA: TGTGCCAGCAGCATCGCCGGGACAGGGAAAAACGAGCAGTACTTC
V gene: TRBV29-1; J gene: TRBJ2-7; D gene: .; clone size: .; CDR3 protein: CSVSRDIHEQYF; CDR3 DNA: TGCAGCGTTAGCCGGGACATCCACGAGCAGTACTTC
V gene: TRBV10-3; J gene: TRBJ1-1; D gene: .; clone size: .; CDR3 protein: CAISGNTEAFF; CDR3 DNA: TGTGCCATCAGTGGGAACACTGAAGCTTTCTTT
V gene: TRBV12-5; J gene: TRBJ1-4; D gene: .; clone size: .; CDR3 protein: CASGLPPTEPVNEKLFF; CDR3 DNA: TGTGCTAGTGGTTTGCCCCCGACCGAGCCGGTGAATGAAAAACTGTTTTTT
V gene: TRBV9; J gene: TRBJ2-3; D gene: .; clone size: .; CDR3 protein: CASSVTHGGVLGGITDTQYF; CDR3 DNA: TGTGCCAGCAGCGTTACGCATGGCGGAGTTTTGGGCGGAATCACAGATACGCAGTATTTT
V gene: TRBV6-5; J gene: TRBJ2-2; D gene: TRBD1; clone size: .; CDR3 protein: CASSYRGQSGELFF; CDR3 DNA: TGTGCCAGCAGTTACAGGGGGCAGTCCGGGGAGCTGTTTTTT
V gene: TRBV19; J gene: TRBJ2-5; D gene: TRBD2; clone size: .; CDR3 protein: CASSTRTSGKEETQYF; CDR3 DNA: TGTGCCAGTAGTACGAGGACTAGCGGGAAGGAAGAGACCCAGTACTTC
V gene: TRBV28; J gene: TRBJ1-5; D gene: .; clone size: few; CDR3 protein: CASNLLWEQNQPQHF; CDR3 DNA: TGTGCCAGCAACCTTTTATGGGAGCAGAATCAGCCCCAGCATTTT
V gene: TRBV5-4; J gene: TRBJ2-7; D gene: .; clone size: .; CDR3 protein: CASSWDSYEQYF; CDR3 DNA: TGTGCCAGCAGCTGGGATAGTTACGAGCAGTACTTC
V gene: TRBV9; J gene: TRBJ2-2; D gene: .; clone size: .; CDR3 protein: CASSIRRGGELFF; CDR3 DNA: TGTGCCAGCAGCATCAGGAGAGGCGGGGAGCTGTTTTTT
V gene: TRBV29-1; J gene: TRBJ1-4; D gene: TRBD1; clone size: .; CDR3 protein: CSVDQTGTNEKLFF; CDR3 DNA: TGCAGCGTGGACCAGACAGGGACTAATGAAAAACTGTTTTTT
V gene: TRBV6-6; J gene: TRBJ2-3; D gene: TRBD1; clone size: .; CDR3 protein: CASSYSGQGAADTQYF; CDR3 DNA: TGTGCCAGCAGTTACTCGGGGCAGGGGGCAGCAGATACGCAGTATTTT
V gene: TRBV9; J gene: TRBJ2-3; D gene: .; clone size: .; CDR3 protein: CASSPQSGATDTQYF; CDR3 DNA: TGTGCCAGCAGCCCTCAAAGCGGTGCCACAGATACGCAGTATTTT
V gene: TRBV6-5; J gene: TRBJ2-3; D gene: .; clone size: .; CDR3 protein: CASSYSQGSNTDTQYF; CDR3 DNA: TGTGCCAGCAGTTACTCGCAGGGGTCCAACACAGATACGCAGTATTTT
V gene: TRBV5-1; J gene: TRBJ2-7; D gene: TRBD2; clone size: .; CDR3 protein: CASSSSGLAGEQYF; CDR3 DNA: TGCGCCAGCAGCTCTTCAGGACTAGCCGGCGAGCAGTACTTC
V gene: TRBV11-2; J gene: TRBJ2-7; D gene: TRBD2; clone size: .; CDR3 protein: CASSQGLAGYEQYF; CDR3 DNA: TGTGCCAGCAGCCAGGGACTAGCGGGCTACGAGCAGTACTTC
V gene: TRBV5-4; J gene: TRBJ2-1; D gene: TRBD1; clone size: once; CDR3 protein: CASSPGQGAYNEQFF; CDR3 DNA: TGTGCCAGCAGCCCGGGACAGGGAGCTTACAATGAGCAGTTCTTC
V gene: TRBV21-1; J gene: TRBJ2-7; D gene: .; clone size: .; CDR3 protein: CASSKMEYEQYF; CDR3 DNA: TGTGCCAGCAGCAAAATGGAGTACGAGCAGTACTTC
V gene: TRBV28; J gene: TRBJ1-1; D gene: .; clone size: .; CDR3 protein: CASSLWGGRVTEAFF; CDR3 DNA: TGTGCCAGCAGTTTATGGGGGGGCAGGGTCACTGAAGCTTTCTTT
V gene: TRBV6-4; J gene: TRBJ1-1; D gene: TRBD1; clone size: .; CDR3 protein: CASSAGQGAEAFF; CDR3 DNA: TGTGCCAGCAGTGCCGGACAGGGAGCTGAAGCTTTCTTT
V gene: TRBV27; J gene: TRBJ2-3; D gene: .; clone size: .; CDR3 protein: CASMLAGQGADTQYF; CDR3 DNA: TGTGCCAGCATGTTAGCGGGCCAGGGGGCAGATACGCAGTATTTT
V gene: TRBV7-8; J gene: TRBJ2-7; D gene: .; clone size: .; CDR3 protein: CASSLAGAAYEQYF; CDR3 DNA: TGTGCCAGCAGCTTAGCTGGGGCCGCCTACGAGCAGTACTTC
V gene: TRBV6-5; J gene: TRBJ2-7; D gene: .; clone size: .; CDR3 protein: CASSYSRTGTYEQYF; CDR3 DNA: TGTGCCAGCAGTTACTCGAGGACGGGAACCTACGAGCAGTACTTC
V gene: TRBV29-1; J gene: TRBJ2-3; D gene: .; clone size: .; CDR3 protein: CSVEGQSDTQYF; CDR3 DNA: TGCAGCGTTGAAGGACAGTCAGATACGCAGTATTTT
V gene: TRBV7-9; J gene: TRBJ2-7; D gene: .; clone size: .; CDR3 protein: CASSKSGTRENEQYF; CDR3 DNA: TGTGCCAGCAGCAAGAGCGGAACTAGGGAAAACGAGCAGTACTTC
V gene: TRBV19; J gene: TRBJ1-1; D gene: TRBD1; clone size: few; CDR3 protein: CASSMFVGTGVFTEAFF; CDR3 DNA: TGTGCCAGTAGTATGTTTGTAGGGACAGGGGTGTTCACTGAAGCTTTCTTT